In this sample, the clone carrying this T cell receptor (beta chain) turned up a few times. Time point specified: after trial treatment. Treatment indicated: LDRT plus nivolumab, ipilimumab, low-dose cyclophosphamide and aspirin (RACIN trial). TCR amplification involved around 22 PCR cycles with a constant-region primer and V-primer adapter. With in vitro transcription, the isolated mRNA was amplified. One entry per CDR3 protein results from TCRdb running MiXCR on the reads. Of some 53,000 distinct CDR3 sequences in the sample, around 34% were seen once. This specimen belongs to a study of low-dose radiotherapy and immunotherapy resistance in tumors. The CDR3 consists of 15 residues. V was shortened by 0 bases and J by 3 bases, with 12 bases between the two germline ends. Germline V gene data show CDR1 as SGHAT and CDR2 as FQNNGV.

This sample comprised PBMCs, obtained after low-dose radiotherapy plus immunotherapy. The origin of this receptor is a male donor with rectosigmoid adenocarcinoma. The genes are TRBV11-2 and TRBJ2-7; unclear D gene. CDR3 loop: CASSLDKVTFYEQYF. The CDR3, as DNA: TGTGCCAGCAGCTTAGATAAAGTAACTTTCTACGAGCAGTACTTC.